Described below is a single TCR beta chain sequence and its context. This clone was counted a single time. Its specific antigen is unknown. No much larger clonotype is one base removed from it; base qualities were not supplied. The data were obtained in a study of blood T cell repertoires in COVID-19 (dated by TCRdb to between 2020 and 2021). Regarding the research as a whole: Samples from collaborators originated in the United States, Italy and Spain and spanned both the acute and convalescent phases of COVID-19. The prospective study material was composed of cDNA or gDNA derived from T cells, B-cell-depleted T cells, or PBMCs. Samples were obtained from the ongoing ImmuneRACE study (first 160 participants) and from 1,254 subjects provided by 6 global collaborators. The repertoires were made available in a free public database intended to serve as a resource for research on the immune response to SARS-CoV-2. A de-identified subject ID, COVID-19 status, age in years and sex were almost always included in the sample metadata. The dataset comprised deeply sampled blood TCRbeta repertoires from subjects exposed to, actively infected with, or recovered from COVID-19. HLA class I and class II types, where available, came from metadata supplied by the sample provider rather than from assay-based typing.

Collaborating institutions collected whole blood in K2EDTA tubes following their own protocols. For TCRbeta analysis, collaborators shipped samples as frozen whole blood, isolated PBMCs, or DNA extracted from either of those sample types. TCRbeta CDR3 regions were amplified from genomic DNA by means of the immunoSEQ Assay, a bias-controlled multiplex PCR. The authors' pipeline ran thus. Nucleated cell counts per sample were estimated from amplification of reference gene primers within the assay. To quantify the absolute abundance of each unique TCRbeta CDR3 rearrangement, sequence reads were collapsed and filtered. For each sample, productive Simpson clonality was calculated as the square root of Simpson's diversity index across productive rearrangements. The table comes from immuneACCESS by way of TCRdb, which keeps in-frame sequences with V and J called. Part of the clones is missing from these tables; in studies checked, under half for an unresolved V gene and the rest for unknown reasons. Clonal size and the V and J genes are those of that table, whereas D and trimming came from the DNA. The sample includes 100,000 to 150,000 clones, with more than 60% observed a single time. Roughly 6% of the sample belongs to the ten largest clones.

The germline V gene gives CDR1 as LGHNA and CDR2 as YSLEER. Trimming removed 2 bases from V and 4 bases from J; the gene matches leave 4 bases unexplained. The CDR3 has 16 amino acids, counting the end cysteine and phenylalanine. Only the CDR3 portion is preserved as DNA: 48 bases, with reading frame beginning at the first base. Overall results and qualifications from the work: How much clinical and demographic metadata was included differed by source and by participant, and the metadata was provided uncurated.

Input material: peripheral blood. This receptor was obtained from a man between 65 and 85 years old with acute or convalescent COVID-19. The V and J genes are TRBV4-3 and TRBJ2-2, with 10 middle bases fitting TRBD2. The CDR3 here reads CASSQLAGATTGELFF. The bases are TGCGCCAGCAGCCAACTAGCGGGGGCTACCACCGGGGAGCTGTTTTTT.